These T cell receptor beta chains were read from a single sample in a study of blood T cell repertoires in COVID-19. Method: immunoSEQ multiplex PCR; TCRdb's copy keeps in-frame clones and lacks some. The data contain over 110,000 clones, approximately 88% of them singletons. The sequencing input was peripheral blood. These receptors originate from a human donor in a cohort sampled during active COVID-19. The CDR3 runs from the conserved cysteine through the conserved F or W. The order of the fields is V gene, D gene, J gene, clone size, CDR3 DNA, CDR3 protein. A D gene is named only where the DNA matches it firmly. Rows may omit the clone size; those that give it use once, few, many or a size class.

V gene: TRBV20-1
D gene: -
J gene: TRBJ1-3
clone size: -
CDR3 DNA: TGCAGTGCTAGTCGGGGGTTTCAAAACACCATATATTTT
CDR3 protein: CSASRGFQNTIYF

V gene: TRBV19
D gene: TRBD1
J gene: TRBJ1-4
clone size: -
CDR3 DNA: TGTGCCAGTACCGGACAGGGGGCGCGAAAACTGTTTTTT
CDR3 protein: CASTGQGARKLFF

V gene: TRBV13
D gene: -
J gene: TRBJ2-6
clone size: -
CDR3 DNA: TGTGCCAGCAGCTTAGATGCGGGGGCCCTCTCTGGGGCCAACGTCCTGACTTTC
CDR3 protein: CASSLDAGALSGANVLTF

V gene: TRBV5-5
D gene: -
J gene: TRBJ2-7
clone size: -
CDR3 DNA: TGTGCCAGCAGCGTTCAGGGTTCCTACGAGCAGTACTTC
CDR3 protein: CASSVQGSYEQYF

V gene: TRBV27
D gene: TRBD2
J gene: TRBJ2-3
clone size: -
CDR3 DNA: TGTGCCAGCAGACTTCTAGCGGGGGGAGGGGATACGCAGTATTTT
CDR3 protein: CASRLLAGGGDTQYF

V gene: TRBV7-2
D gene: -
J gene: TRBJ2-7
clone size: once
CDR3 DNA: TGTGCCAGCAGCCGTGGTACGGGGTACGAGCAGTACTTC
CDR3 protein: CASSRGTGYEQYF

V gene: TRBV7-2
D gene: TRBD1
J gene: TRBJ1-5
clone size: -
CDR3 DNA: TGTGCCAGCAGCGCAGACAGGGGTCAGCCCCAGCATTTT
CDR3 protein: CASSADRGQPQHF

V gene: TRBV7-2
D gene: -
J gene: TRBJ1-3
clone size: -
CDR3 DNA: TGTGCCAGCAGCTTAAACGGAGTAAAGGCCTCTGGAAACACCATATATTTT
CDR3 protein: CASSLNGVKASGNTIYF

V gene: TRBV29-1
D gene: TRBD1
J gene: TRBJ2-5
clone size: once
CDR3 DNA: TGCAGCGTTGAGCGTCACGAGGGGGCTCGAGAGACCCAGTACTTC
CDR3 protein: CSVERHEGARETQYF

V gene: TRBV4-1
D gene: -
J gene: TRBJ1-4
clone size: -
CDR3 DNA: TGCGCCAGCAGCCAAGCTTGGGGGGGTGAAAAACTGTTTTTT
CDR3 protein: CASSQAWGGEKLFF

V gene: TRBV7-8
D gene: -
J gene: TRBJ1-5
clone size: -
CDR3 DNA: TGTGCCAGCAGCAAGGCTAAGGCGGGGACCAATCAGCCCCAGCATTTT
CDR3 protein: CASSKAKAGTNQPQHF

V gene: TRBV10-3
D gene: TRBD2
J gene: TRBJ2-5
clone size: -
CDR3 DNA: TGTGCCATCAGTGAGCGGGGGGTCGGGGAGACCCAGTACTTC
CDR3 protein: CAISERGVGETQYF

V gene: TRBV7-9
D gene: TRBD1
J gene: TRBJ2-5
clone size: once
CDR3 DNA: TGTGCCAGCAGCCAGACCTCCGGGACAGGGGGGGAGACCCAGTACTTC
CDR3 protein: CASSQTSGTGGETQYF

V gene: TRBV15
D gene: -
J gene: TRBJ2-5
clone size: -
CDR3 DNA: TGTGCCACCAGCAGAGATATAAGGGACTTAAGGGCGACCCAGTACTTC
CDR3 protein: CATSRDIRDLRATQYF

V gene: TRBV5-5
D gene: TRBD2
J gene: TRBJ2-2
clone size: once
CDR3 DNA: TGTGCCAGCAGCGCCGGGACTAGGATTTTCACCGGGGAGCTGTTTTTT
CDR3 protein: CASSAGTRIFTGELFF

V gene: TRBV19
D gene: -
J gene: TRBJ2-6
clone size: -
CDR3 DNA: TGTGCCAGTAGCTGGGGGGGGGCACTGATGACTGGGGCCAACGTCCTGACTTTC
CDR3 protein: CASSWGGALMTGANVLTF

V gene: TRBV5-4
D gene: -
J gene: TRBJ2-7
clone size: -
CDR3 DNA: TGTGCCAGCAGCTCCGACCCGGGTACCTACGAGCAGTACTTC
CDR3 protein: CASSSDPGTYEQYF

V gene: TRBV7-3
D gene: TRBD2
J gene: TRBJ2-1
clone size: -
CDR3 DNA: TGTGCCAGCAGCTTAAGAGTAGCGGGGGGGCCTGAGCAGTTCTTC
CDR3 protein: CASSLRVAGGPEQFF

V gene: TRBV2
D gene: -
J gene: TRBJ2-5
clone size: -
CDR3 DNA: TGTGCCAGCAGCACAGGGCAGTACCAAGAGACCCAGTACTTC
CDR3 protein: CASSTGQYQETQYF

V gene: TRBV7-6
D gene: -
J gene: TRBJ1-2
clone size: -
CDR3 DNA: TGTGCCAGCAGCCCAGGAGGAAGTGGCTACACCTTC
CDR3 protein: CASSPGGSGYTF

V gene: TRBV18
D gene: -
J gene: TRBJ1-2
clone size: -
CDR3 DNA: TGTGCCAGCTCACTCACAGCGCAGGGGACAAACTATGGCTACACCTTC
CDR3 protein: CASSLTAQGTNYGYTF

V gene: TRBV6-5
D gene: TRBD1
J gene: TRBJ2-1
clone size: -
CDR3 DNA: TGTGCCAGCAGTTACCAGGACAGGGTCCCCTACAATGAGCAGTTCTTC
CDR3 protein: CASSYQDRVPYNEQFF

V gene: TRBV10-3
D gene: TRBD2
J gene: TRBJ2-1
clone size: -
CDR3 DNA: TGTGCCATCAGTGAGTCGACTAGCGGGGTTCCCCACAATGAGCAGTTCTTC
CDR3 protein: CAISESTSGVPHNEQFF

V gene: TRBV7-3
D gene: TRBD1
J gene: TRBJ2-7
clone size: -
CDR3 DNA: TGTGCCAGCAGCCCCGGACAGGGGCCCCCCTACGAGCAGTACTTC
CDR3 protein: CASSPGQGPPYEQYF

V gene: TRBV4-3
D gene: TRBD1
J gene: TRBJ1-2
clone size: -
CDR3 DNA: TGCGCCAGCAGCCAAGACCGCGGAACAGGGGGGAACTATGGCTACACCTTC
CDR3 protein: CASSQDRGTGGNYGYTF

V gene: TRBV18
D gene: -
J gene: TRBJ2-5
clone size: -
CDR3 DNA: TGTGCCAGCTCACCAAGGCGGGTCCAAGAGACCCAGTACTTC
CDR3 protein: CASSPRRVQETQYF

V gene: TRBV2
D gene: -
J gene: TRBJ1-5
clone size: -
CDR3 DNA: TGTGCCAGCAGCCCGGGACACCCCAATCAGCCCCAGCATTTT
CDR3 protein: CASSPGHPNQPQHF

V gene: TRBV5-6
D gene: -
J gene: TRBJ2-7
clone size: -
CDR3 DNA: TGTGCCAGCAGCTCACAGGGACCCTACGAGCAGTACTTC
CDR3 protein: CASSSQGPYEQYF

V gene: TRBV7-4
D gene: TRBD1
J gene: TRBJ2-7
clone size: -
CDR3 DNA: TGTGCCAGCAGCCGGACAGGGATCTCCTACGAGCAGTACTTC
CDR3 protein: CASSRTGISYEQYF

V gene: TRBV29-1
D gene: -
J gene: TRBJ1-1
clone size: -
CDR3 DNA: TGCAGCGTTGAGTTTACAGGGATGGCTTTCTTT
CDR3 protein: CSVEFTGMAFF

V gene: TRBV7-9
D gene: TRBD1
J gene: TRBJ2-1
clone size: -
CDR3 DNA: TGTGCCAGCATACCAAGGGCAGGGGGTACGAATGAGCAGTTCTTC
CDR3 protein: CASIPRAGGTNEQFF

V gene: TRBV7-9
D gene: -
J gene: TRBJ1-4
clone size: -
CDR3 DNA: TGTGCCAGCAGCCCCCTAGAAACAACTAATGAAAAACTGTTTTTT
CDR3 protein: CASSPLETTNEKLFF

V gene: TRBV7-3
D gene: TRBD2
J gene: TRBJ2-3
clone size: -
CDR3 DNA: TGTGCCAGCAGCCTAATTAGCGGGGGGGCCCTTGATACGCAGTATTTT
CDR3 protein: CASSLISGGALDTQYF

V gene: TRBV4-1
D gene: -
J gene: TRBJ2-7
clone size: -
CDR3 DNA: TGCGCCAGCAGCCAAAGCCCCCCGCCGGTCTACGAGCAGTACTTC
CDR3 protein: CASSQSPPPVYEQYF

V gene: TRBV7-9
D gene: TRBD2
J gene: TRBJ2-3
clone size: once
CDR3 DNA: TGTGCCAGCACCAGCGGGGGGGCCGTAGATACGCAGTATTTT
CDR3 protein: CASTSGGAVDTQYF

V gene: TRBV5-6
D gene: TRBD1
J gene: TRBJ1-1
clone size: -
CDR3 DNA: TGTGCCAGCAGCTTGAGGGATTGGACAGGGACGAACACTGAAGCTTTCTTT
CDR3 protein: CASSLRDWTGTNTEAFF

V gene: TRBV10-3
D gene: -
J gene: TRBJ2-5
clone size: -
CDR3 DNA: TGTGCCATCAGTGGACCGGGTGGGCGGGGGCTAGAGACCCAGTACTTC
CDR3 protein: CAISGPGGRGLETQYF

V gene: TRBV6-2/TRBV6-3
D gene: -
J gene: TRBJ1-4
clone size: -
CDR3 DNA: TGTGCCAGCAGTTACCCCGTACCCCGCGGTGAAAAACTGTTTTTT
CDR3 protein: CASSYPVPRGEKLFF

V gene: TRBV19
D gene: TRBD2
J gene: TRBJ2-2
clone size: -
CDR3 DNA: TGTGCCAGTAGACTGCGGGGGGTTACCGGGGAGCTGTTTTTT
CDR3 protein: CASRLRGVTGELFF

V gene: TRBV9
D gene: TRBD2
J gene: TRBJ2-7
clone size: -
CDR3 DNA: TGTGCCAGCAGCGTCCTAGCGGGGGCCTACGAGCAGTACTTC
CDR3 protein: CASSVLAGAYEQYF

V gene: TRBV27
D gene: -
J gene: TRBJ2-6
clone size: -
CDR3 DNA: TGTGCCAGCAGTGGGGGGTTTGCGTCTGGGGCCAACGTCCTGACTTTC
CDR3 protein: CASSGGFASGANVLTF

V gene: TRBV6-2/TRBV6-3
D gene: -
J gene: TRBJ1-2
clone size: -
CDR3 DNA: TGTGCCAGCAGTTACGACAGGATCGGTGGCTACACCTTC
CDR3 protein: CASSYDRIGGYTF

V gene: TRBV4-3
D gene: TRBD2
J gene: TRBJ2-1
clone size: -
CDR3 DNA: TGCGCCAGCAGCCAAGAAGAGAGCGGGGGCTGGGATGAGCAGTTCTTC
CDR3 protein: CASSQEESGGWDEQFF

V gene: TRBV6-2/TRBV6-3
D gene: -
J gene: TRBJ2-7
clone size: -
CDR3 DNA: TGTGCCAGCAGTTACTCCGTCGGGGTCTACGAGCAGTACTTC
CDR3 protein: CASSYSVGVYEQYF

V gene: TRBV5-5
D gene: TRBD1
J gene: TRBJ1-2
clone size: -
CDR3 DNA: TGTGCCAGCAGCTCCGGGTCAGGGGGCGAAGTCTATGGCTACACCTTC
CDR3 protein: CASSSGSGGEVYGYTF

V gene: TRBV3-1/TRBV3-2
D gene: -
J gene: TRBJ2-7
clone size: -
CDR3 DNA: TGTGCCAGCACCTTCTCCAGGGGCCACGAGCAGTACTTC
CDR3 protein: CASTFSRGHEQYF

V gene: TRBV29-1
D gene: -
J gene: TRBJ1-5
clone size: -
CDR3 DNA: TGCAGCGTTGCCAGGGGTAGCAATCAGCCCCAGCATTTT
CDR3 protein: CSVARGSNQPQHF

V gene: TRBV2
D gene: -
J gene: TRBJ2-1
clone size: -
CDR3 DNA: TGTGCCAGCAGTGAACAGGGGACCCCCGGCAATGAGCAGTTCTTC
CDR3 protein: CASSEQGTPGNEQFF